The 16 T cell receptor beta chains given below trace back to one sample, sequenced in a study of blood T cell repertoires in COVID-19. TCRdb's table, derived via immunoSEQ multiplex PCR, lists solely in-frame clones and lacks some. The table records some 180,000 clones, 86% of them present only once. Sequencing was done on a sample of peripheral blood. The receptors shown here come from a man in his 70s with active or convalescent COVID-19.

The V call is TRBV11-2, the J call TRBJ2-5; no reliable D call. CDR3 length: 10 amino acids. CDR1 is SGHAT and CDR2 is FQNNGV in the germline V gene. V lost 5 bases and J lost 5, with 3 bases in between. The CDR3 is CASSRETQYF. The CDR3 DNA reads TGTGCCAGCAGCCGGGAGACCCAGTACTTC.

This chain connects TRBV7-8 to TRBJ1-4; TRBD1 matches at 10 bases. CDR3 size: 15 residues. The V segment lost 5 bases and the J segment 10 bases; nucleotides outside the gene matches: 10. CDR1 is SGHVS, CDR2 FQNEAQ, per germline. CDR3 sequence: CASSPRQGADVKLFF. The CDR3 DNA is TGTGCCAGCAGCCCCCGACAGGGGGCGGACGTAAAACTGTTTTTT.

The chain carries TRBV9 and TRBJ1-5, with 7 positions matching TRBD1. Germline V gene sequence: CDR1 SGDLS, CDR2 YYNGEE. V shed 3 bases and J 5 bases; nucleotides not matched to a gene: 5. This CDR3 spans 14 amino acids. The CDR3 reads CASSGGQWHQPQHF. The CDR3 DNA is TGTGCCAGCAGCGGGGGACAGTGGCATCAGCCCCAGCATTTT.

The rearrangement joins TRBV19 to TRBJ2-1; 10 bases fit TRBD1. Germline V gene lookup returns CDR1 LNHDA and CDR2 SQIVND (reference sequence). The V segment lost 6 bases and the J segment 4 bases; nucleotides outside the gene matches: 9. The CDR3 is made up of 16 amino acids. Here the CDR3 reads CASSHNRDRGYNEQFF. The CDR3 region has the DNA TGTGCCAGTAGCCACAACCGGGACAGGGGATACAATGAGCAGTTCTTC.

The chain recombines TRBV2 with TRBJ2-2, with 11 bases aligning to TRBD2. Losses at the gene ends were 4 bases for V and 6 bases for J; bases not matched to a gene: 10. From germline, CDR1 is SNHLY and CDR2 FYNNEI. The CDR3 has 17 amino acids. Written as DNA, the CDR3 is TGTGCCAGCAGTGGTAGGGCTAGCGGGAGGTTCCCCGGGGAGCTGTTTTTT. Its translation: CASSGRASGRFPGELFF.

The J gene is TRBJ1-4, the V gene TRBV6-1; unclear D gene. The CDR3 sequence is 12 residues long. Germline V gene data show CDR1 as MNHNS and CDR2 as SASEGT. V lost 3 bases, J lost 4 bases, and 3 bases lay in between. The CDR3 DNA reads TGTGCCAGCAGTGATCGTAATGAAAAACTGTTTTTT. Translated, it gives CASSDRNEKLFF.

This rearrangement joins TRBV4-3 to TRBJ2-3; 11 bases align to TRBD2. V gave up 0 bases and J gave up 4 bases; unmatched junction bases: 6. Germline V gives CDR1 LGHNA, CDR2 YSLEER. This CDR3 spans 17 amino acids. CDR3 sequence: CASSQDFSGRGADTQYF. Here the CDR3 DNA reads TGCGCCAGCAGCCAAGATTTTAGCGGGAGGGGAGCAGATACGCAGTATTTT.

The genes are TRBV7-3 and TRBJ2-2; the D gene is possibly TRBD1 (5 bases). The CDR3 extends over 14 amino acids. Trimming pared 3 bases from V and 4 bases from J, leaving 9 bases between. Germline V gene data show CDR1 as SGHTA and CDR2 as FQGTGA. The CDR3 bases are TGTGCCAGCAGCTTGCAGGGTGCCACCGGGGAGCTGTTTTTT. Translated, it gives CASSLQGATGELFF.

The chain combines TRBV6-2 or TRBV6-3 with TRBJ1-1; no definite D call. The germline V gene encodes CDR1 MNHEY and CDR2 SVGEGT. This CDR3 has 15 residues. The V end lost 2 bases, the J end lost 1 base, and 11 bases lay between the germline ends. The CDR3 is CASSYPHTRNTEAFF. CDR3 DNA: TGTGCCAGCAGTTACCCGCACACCCGGAACACTGAAGCTTTCTTT.

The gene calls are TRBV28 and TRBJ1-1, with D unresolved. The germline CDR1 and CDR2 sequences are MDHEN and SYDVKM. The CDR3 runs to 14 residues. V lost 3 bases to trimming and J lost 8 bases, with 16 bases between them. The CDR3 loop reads CASSFLGEGFEAFF. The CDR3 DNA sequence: TGTGCCAGCAGTTTCCTCGGTGAGGGATTCGAAGCTTTCTTT.

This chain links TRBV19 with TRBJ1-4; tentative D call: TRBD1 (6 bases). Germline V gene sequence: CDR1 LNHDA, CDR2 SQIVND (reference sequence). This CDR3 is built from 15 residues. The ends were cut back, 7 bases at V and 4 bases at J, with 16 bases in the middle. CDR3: CASMAWDNFNEKLFF. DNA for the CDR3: TGTGCCAGTATGGCCTGGGACAACTTTAATGAAAAACTGTTTTTT.

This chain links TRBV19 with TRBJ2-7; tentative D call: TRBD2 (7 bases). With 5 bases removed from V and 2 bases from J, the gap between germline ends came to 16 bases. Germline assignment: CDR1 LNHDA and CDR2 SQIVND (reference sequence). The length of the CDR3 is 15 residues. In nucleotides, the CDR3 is TGTGCCAGTAGTCCCTATGGGGGGGCGACCTACGAGCAGTACTTC. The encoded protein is CASSPYGGATYEQYF. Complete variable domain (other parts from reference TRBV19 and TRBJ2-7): DGGITQSPKYLFRKEGQNVTLSCEQNLNHDAMYWYRQDPGQGLRLIYYSQIVNDFQKGDIAEGYSVSREKKESFPLTVTSAQKNPTAFYLCASSPYGGATYEQYFGPGTRLTVT.

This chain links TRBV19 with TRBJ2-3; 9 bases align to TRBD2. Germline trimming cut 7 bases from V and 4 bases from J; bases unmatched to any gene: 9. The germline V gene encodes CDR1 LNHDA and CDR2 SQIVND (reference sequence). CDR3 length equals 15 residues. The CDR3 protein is CASTRSGSESDTQYF. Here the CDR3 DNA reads TGTGCCAGTACCCGTAGCGGGAGTGAGTCAGATACGCAGTATTTT.

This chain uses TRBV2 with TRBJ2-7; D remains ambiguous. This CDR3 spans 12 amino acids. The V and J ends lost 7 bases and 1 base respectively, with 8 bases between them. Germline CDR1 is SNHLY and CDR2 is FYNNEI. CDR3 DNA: TGTGCCAGCACCTACAGATCCTACGAGCAGTACTTC. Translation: CASTYRSYEQYF.

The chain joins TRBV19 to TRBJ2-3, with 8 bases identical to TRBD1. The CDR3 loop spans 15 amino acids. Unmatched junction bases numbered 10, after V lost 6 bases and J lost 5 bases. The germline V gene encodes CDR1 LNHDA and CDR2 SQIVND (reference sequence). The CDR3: CASRSRTGLKDTQYF. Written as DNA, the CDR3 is TGTGCCAGTAGGTCGAGGACAGGGCTCAAAGATACGCAGTATTTT.

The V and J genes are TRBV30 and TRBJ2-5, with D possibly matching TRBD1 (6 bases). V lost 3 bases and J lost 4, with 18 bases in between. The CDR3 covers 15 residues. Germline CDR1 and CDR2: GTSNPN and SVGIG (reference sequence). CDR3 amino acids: CAWRRGWGRGETQYF. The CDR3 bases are TGTGCCTGGAGGAGGGGGTGGGGGCGCGGAGAGACCCAGTACTTC.